Below are 10 T cell receptor beta chains sequenced from a single sample in a study of cytomegalovirus exposure and HLA in healthy donors. Vbeta (60) and Jbeta (13) primers were used in the PCR. TCRdb's table, derived via immunoSEQ multiplex PCR, lists solely in-frame clones and lacks some. The table records 100,000 or so clones, roughly two thirds of them present only once. Sequencing was carried out using PBMCs. The origin of the receptors is a man aged 25-45 years in good health and CMV-seronegative.

The rearrangement uses TRBV10-3 and TRBJ2-7; 7 bases are a match to TRBD1. This CDR3 is 15 amino acids long. From germline, CDR1 is ENHRY and CDR2 SYGVKD. With 0 bases clipped from V and 6 bases from J, the junction kept 8 bases outside the gene matches. This CDR3 is CAISESIQGKGEQYF. CDR3 DNA: TGTGCCATCAGTGAGTCGATACAGGGGAAGGGCGAGCAGTACTTC.

This sequence joins TRBV5-4 and TRBJ1-4; the D is unclear. V was cut by 3 bases and J by 5 bases, with 14 bases left in between. CDR3 size: 15 residues. CDR1 and CDR2 from the germline V gene are SGHNT and YYREEE (reference sequence). CDR3 sequence (DNA): TGTGCCAGCAGCTCCCGGGCCTCGGGGAATGAAAAACTGTTTTTT. It is translated as CASSSRASGNEKLFF.

The CDR3 DNA is TGTGCCTGGAGTGAACCCGGGACTAGCGGGTTCGAGCAGTACTTC. This gives the protein CAWSEPGTSGFEQYF. The rearrangement uses TRBV30 and TRBJ2-7; TRBD2 aligns across 12 bases. CDR3 length: 15 amino acids. Per germline, CDR1 GTSNPN and CDR2 SVGIG (reference sequence). Trimming cost V 1 base and J 6 bases; bases outside gene matches: 7.

V is TRBV11-3 and J is TRBJ2-7; no reliable D call. Germline loops: CDR1 SGHNT, CDR2 YENEEA. The V gene lost 2 bases and the J gene lost 2 bases, with 7 bases spanning the gap. This CDR3 has 13 amino acids. CDR3 DNA sequence: TGTGCCAGCAGCTTAATCTCTGCCTACGAGCAGTACTTC. Its translation is CASSLISAYEQYF.

The chain recombines TRBV2 with TRBJ1-5, with D possibly being TRBD1 (6 bases). CDR3 length: 14 amino acids. Germline assignment: CDR1 SNHLY and CDR2 FYNNEI. The V end lost 1 base, the J end lost 6 bases, and 10 bases lay between the germline ends. The CDR3 nucleotides read TGTGCCAGCAGTGAAGACAGGGAAGGTCAGCCCCAGCATTTT. It translates to CASSEDREGQPQHF.

CDR3 sequence reads: CASSLAGGNTQYF. CDR3 DNA: TGTGCCAGCAGCTTAGCCGGGGGAAATACGCAGTATTTT. The V and J genes are TRBV7-8 and TRBJ2-3; maybe TRBD2 (6 bases). Germline V lookup: CDR1 SGHVS, CDR2 FQNEAQ. The germline V and J ends were trimmed by 0 bases and 7 bases, with 8 bases remaining between them. This CDR3 region has 13 residues.

This chain connects TRBV12-5 to TRBJ2-1; possible D gene TRBD1, 5 bases. CDR3 length: 12 amino acids. Germline CDR1 and CDR2: LGHNT and FRNRAP. Trimming took off 2 bases at V and 10 bases at J, with 9 bases between the two ends. The CDR3 DNA sequence: TGTGCTAGTGGTTTGAAGGGGAACGAGCAGTTCTTC. This codes for CASGLKGNEQFF.

V gene TRBV6-5 combines with J gene TRBJ2-7, with TRBD1 matching over 7 bases. Looked up from germline, CDR1 is MNHEY and CDR2 is SVGAGI. With 6 bases clipped from V and 3 bases from J, the junction kept 11 bases outside the gene matches. The CDR3 consists of 15 residues. CDR3 DNA: TGTGCCAGCAGCCTCGTCCGGGACAGCTTCTACGAGCAGTACTTC. As protein: CASSLVRDSFYEQYF.

This clone was counted a few times. V usage is TRBV7-9 and J usage is TRBJ2-7; no definite D call. The germline V gene encodes CDR1 SEHNR and CDR2 FQNEAQ (reference sequence). CDR3 length equals 12 residues. V lost 3 bases to trimming and J lost 7 bases, with 10 bases between them. The CDR3 DNA is TGTGCCAGCAGCTTTCAGAGAGGTGAGCAGTACTTC. Translating gives CASSFQRGEQYF.

The rearrangement links TRBV7-2 to TRBJ1-6; D might be TRBD1 (6 bases). With 7 bases removed from V and 8 bases from J, the gap between germline ends came to 9 bases. The CDR3 has 12 amino acids. Per the germline V gene, CDR1 is SGHTA and CDR2 is FQGNSA. CDR3 in DNA: TGTGCCAGCACCAAGGGGGATTCACCCCTCCACTTT. Translating gives CASTKGDSPLHF.